This T cell receptor (beta chain) was sequenced for a study of OX40 agonist ivuxolimab in advanced cancers. Assay used: immunoSEQ multiplex PCR; TCRdb lists only in-frame clones, some missing. The sample yields approximately 100,000 clones, around 91% seen once. V was clipped by 2 bases and J by 8 bases; unmatched bases: 14. This CDR3 has 16 amino acids. In germline, CDR1 is MNHEY, CDR2 SVGAGI. The gene calls are TRBV6-5 and TRBJ1-2, with TRBD1 matching over 7 bases. The receptor was isolated from an adult with an advanced solid tumor such as melanoma, head and neck, liver or kidney cancer. The source was CD4+ or CD8+ T cells sorted from blood, collected in a trial of the OX40 agonist ivuxolimab. The CDR3 DNA follows: TGTGCCAGCAGTTACGGGGCGGTGCAGGGGGGTGGAGGCTACACCTTC. Translating gives CASSYGAVQGGGGYTF.